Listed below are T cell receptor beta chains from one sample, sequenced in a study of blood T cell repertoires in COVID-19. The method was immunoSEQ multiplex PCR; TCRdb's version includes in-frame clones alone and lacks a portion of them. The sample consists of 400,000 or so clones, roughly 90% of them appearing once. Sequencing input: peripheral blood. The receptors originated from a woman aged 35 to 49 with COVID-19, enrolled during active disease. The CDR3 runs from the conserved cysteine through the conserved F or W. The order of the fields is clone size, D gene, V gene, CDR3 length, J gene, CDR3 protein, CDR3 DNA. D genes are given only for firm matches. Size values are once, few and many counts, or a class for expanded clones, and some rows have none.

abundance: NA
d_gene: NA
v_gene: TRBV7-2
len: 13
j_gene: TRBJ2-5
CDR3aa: CASSFLTQETQYF
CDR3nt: TGTGCCAGCAGCTTTCTGACTCAAGAGACCCAGTACTTC

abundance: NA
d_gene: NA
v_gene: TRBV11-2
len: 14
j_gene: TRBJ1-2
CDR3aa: CASSSDTKNYGYTF
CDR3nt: TGTGCCAGCAGCTCGGACACTAAAAACTATGGCTACACCTTC

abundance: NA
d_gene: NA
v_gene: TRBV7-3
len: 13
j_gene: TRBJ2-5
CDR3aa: CASCSSPGETQYF
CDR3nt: TGTGCCAGCTGCTCATCTCCGGGAGAGACCCAGTACTTC

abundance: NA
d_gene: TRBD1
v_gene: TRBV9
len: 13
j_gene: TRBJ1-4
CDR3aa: CASSDRGGKKLFF
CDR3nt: TGTGCCAGCAGCGACAGGGGTGGGAAAAAACTGTTTTTT

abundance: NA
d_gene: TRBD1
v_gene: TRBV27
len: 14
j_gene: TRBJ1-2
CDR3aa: CASSIGTGNYGYTF
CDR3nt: TGTGCCAGCAGTATTGGGACAGGAAACTATGGCTACACCTTC

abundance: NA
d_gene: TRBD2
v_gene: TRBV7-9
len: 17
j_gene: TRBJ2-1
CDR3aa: CASSLAEGLAEHNEQFF
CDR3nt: TGTGCCAGCAGCTTAGCAGAGGGGCTAGCGGAACACAATGAGCAGTTCTTC

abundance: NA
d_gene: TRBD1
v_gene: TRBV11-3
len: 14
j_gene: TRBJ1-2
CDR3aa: CASSLADQTGSIAF
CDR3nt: TGTGCCAGCAGCCTGGCTGACCAGACAGGGAGTATCGCCTTC

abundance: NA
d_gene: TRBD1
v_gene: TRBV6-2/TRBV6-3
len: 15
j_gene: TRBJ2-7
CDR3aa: CASSYFGTGGAKQYF
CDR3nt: TGTGCCAGCAGTTACTTTGGGACAGGGGGCGCCAAGCAGTACTTC

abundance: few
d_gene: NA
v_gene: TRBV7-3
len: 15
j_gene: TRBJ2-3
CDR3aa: CASSFGRTSTDTQYF
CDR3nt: TGTGCCAGCAGCTTCGGGCGGACAAGCACAGATACGCAGTATTTT

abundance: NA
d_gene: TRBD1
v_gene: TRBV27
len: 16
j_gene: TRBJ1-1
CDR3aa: CASRRQGAGRNTEAFF
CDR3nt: TGTGCCAGCAGAAGACAGGGGGCGGGTAGGAACACTGAAGCTTTCTTT

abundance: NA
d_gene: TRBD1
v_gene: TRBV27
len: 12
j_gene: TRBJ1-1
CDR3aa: CASGLRDREAFF
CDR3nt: TGTGCCAGCGGCCTCCGGGACAGGGAAGCTTTCTTT

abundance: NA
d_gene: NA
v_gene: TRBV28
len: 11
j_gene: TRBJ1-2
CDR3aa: CASSGHYGYTF
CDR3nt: TGTGCCAGCAGTGGGCACTATGGCTACACCTTC

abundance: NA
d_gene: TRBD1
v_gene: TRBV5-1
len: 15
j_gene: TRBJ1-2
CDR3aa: CASSLEGRGLGGYTF
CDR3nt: TGCGCCAGCAGCTTGGAAGGCAGGGGGCTGGGTGGCTACACCTTC

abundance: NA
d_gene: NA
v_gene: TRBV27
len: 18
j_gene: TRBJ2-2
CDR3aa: CASSLFALGQTPTGELFF
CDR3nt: TGTGCCAGCAGTTTGTTCGCCTTGGGGCAAACCCCGACCGGGGAGCTGTTTTTT

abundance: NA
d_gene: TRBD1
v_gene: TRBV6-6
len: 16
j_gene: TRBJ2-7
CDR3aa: CASSYEAGTGTYEQYF
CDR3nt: TGTGCCAGCAGTTACGAGGCCGGGACAGGTACCTACGAGCAGTACTTC

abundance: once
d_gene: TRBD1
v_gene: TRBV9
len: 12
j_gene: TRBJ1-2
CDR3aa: CASSVVGGGYTF
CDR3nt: TGTGCCAGCAGCGTAGTAGGGGGCGGCTACACCTTC

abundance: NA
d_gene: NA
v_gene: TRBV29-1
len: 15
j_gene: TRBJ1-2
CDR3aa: CSVEDRGGRDHGYTF
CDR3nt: TGCAGCGTTGAAGATAGGGGGGGCAGGGACCATGGCTACACCTTC

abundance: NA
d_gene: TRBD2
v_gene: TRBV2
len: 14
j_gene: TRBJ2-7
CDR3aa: CASSERLAAVEQYF
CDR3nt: TGTGCCAGCAGTGAGAGACTAGCGGCGGTAGAGCAGTACTTC

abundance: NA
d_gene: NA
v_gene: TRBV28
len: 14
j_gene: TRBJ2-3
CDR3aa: CASSWDFTGDTQYF
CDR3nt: TGTGCCAGCAGTTGGGACTTTACGGGAGATACGCAGTATTTT

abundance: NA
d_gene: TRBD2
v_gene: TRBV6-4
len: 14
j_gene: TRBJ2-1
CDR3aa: CASSDSGIHNEQFF
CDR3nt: TGTGCCAGCAGTGACAGCGGGATCCACAATGAGCAGTTCTTC

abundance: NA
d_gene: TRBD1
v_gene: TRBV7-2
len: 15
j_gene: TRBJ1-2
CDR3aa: CASSLEAGGIYGYTF
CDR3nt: TGTGCCAGCAGCTTAGAGGCAGGGGGCATCTATGGCTACACCTTC

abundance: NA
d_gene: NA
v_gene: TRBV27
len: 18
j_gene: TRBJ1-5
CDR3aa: CASSLRVPRAGAWRPQHF
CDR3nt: TGTGCCAGCAGTTTAAGGGTCCCCAGGGCTGGGGCATGGCGGCCCCAGCATTTT

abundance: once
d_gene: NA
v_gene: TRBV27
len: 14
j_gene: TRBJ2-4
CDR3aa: CASSLNSLKNIQYF
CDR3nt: TGTGCCAGCAGTTTAAACTCTCTGAAAAACATTCAGTACTTC

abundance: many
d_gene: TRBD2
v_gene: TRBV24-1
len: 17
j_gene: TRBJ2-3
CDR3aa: CATSDPYGLADADTQYF
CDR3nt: TGTGCCACCAGTGATCCTTACGGACTAGCCGATGCAGATACGCAGTATTTT

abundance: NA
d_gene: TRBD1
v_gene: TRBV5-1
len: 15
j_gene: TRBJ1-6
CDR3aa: CASSLGTGGDSPLHF
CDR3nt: TGCGCCAGCAGCCTTGGGACAGGGGGCGATTCACCCCTCCACTTT

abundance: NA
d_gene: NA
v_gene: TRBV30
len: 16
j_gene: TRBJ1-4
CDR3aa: CAWSVLLGHIGEKLFF
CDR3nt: TGTGCCTGGAGTGTACTGTTGGGACATATCGGTGAAAAACTGTTTTTT

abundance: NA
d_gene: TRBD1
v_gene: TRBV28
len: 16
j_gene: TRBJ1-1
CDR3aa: CASSLVHGTGGPEAFF
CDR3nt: TGTGCCAGCAGTTTAGTCCACGGGACAGGGGGCCCTGAAGCTTTCTTT

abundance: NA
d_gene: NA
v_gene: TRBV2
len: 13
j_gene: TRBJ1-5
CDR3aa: CASSLAGNQPQHF
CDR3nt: TGTGCCAGCAGCCTGGCGGGGAACCAGCCCCAGCATTTT

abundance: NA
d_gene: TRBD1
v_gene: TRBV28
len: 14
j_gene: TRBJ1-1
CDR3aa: CASIIGGWGTEAFF
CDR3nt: TGTGCCAGCATTATAGGGGGCTGGGGCACTGAAGCTTTCTTT

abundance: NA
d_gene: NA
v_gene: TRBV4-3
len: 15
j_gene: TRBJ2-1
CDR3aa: CASSHPLRGYNEQFF
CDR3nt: TGCGCCAGCAGCCACCCGCTCCGGGGATACAATGAGCAGTTCTTC

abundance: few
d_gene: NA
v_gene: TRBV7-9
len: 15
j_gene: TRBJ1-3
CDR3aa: CASSLRELSGNTIYF
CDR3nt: TGTGCCAGCAGCCTGAGGGAACTCTCTGGAAACACCATATATTTT

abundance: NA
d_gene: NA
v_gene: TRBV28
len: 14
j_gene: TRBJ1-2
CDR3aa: CASSFTPTRLGYTF
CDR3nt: TGTGCCAGCAGTTTCACCCCAACCCGACTTGGCTACACCTTC

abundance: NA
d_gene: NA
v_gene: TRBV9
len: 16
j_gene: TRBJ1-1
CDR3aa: CASSVLKDRLNTEAFF
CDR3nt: TGTGCCAGCAGCGTTCTCAAAGACAGGTTGAACACTGAAGCTTTCTTT

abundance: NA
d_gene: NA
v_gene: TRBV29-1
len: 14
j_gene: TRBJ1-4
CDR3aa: CSVGVGGTNEKLFF
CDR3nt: TGCAGCGTTGGAGTAGGGGGAACTAATGAAAAACTGTTTTTT

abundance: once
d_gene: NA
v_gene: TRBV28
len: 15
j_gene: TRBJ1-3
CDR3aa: CASSRGGFSGNTIYF
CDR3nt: TGTGCCAGCAGCCGTGGGGGGTTCTCTGGAAACACCATATATTTT

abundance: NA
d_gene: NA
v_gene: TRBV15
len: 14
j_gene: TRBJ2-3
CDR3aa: CATSRALDTDTQYF
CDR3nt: TGTGCCACCAGTCGCGCCCTAGACACAGATACGCAGTATTTT

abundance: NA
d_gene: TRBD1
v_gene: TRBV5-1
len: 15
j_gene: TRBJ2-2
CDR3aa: CASSWTTGGTGELFF
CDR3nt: TGCGCCAGCAGCTGGACGACAGGGGGCACCGGGGAGCTGTTTTTT

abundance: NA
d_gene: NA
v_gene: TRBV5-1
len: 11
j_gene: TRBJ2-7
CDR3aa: CASSSAYEQYF
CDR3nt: TGCGCCAGCAGCTCTGCCTACGAGCAGTACTTC

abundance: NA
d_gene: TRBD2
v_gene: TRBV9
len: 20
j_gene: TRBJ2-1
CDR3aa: CASSALARGLAGGHYNEQFF
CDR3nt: TGTGCCAGCAGCGCTCTAGCCAGGGGACTAGCGGGGGGTCATTACAATGAGCAGTTCTTC

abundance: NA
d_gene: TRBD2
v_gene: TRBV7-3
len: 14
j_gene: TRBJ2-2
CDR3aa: CASGSGANTGELFF
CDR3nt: TGTGCCAGTGGTAGCGGGGCGAACACCGGGGAGCTGTTTTTT

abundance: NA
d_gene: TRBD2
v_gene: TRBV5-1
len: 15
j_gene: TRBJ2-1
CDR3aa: CASSLKAGGYNEQFF
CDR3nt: TGCGCCAGCAGCTTGAAAGCGGGGGGCTACAATGAGCAGTTCTTC

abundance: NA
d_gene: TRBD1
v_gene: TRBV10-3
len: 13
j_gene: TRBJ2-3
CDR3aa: CAIRDRGMGTQYF
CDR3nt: TGTGCCATCCGGGACAGGGGAATGGGTACGCAGTATTTT

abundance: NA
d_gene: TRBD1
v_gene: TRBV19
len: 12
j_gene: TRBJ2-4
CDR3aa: CASSKGADIQYF
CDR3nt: TGTGCCAGTAGCAAGGGGGCGGACATTCAGTACTTC

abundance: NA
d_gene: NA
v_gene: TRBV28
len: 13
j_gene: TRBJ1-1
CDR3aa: CASSPPGRPEAFF
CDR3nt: TGTGCCAGCAGCCCCCCAGGGAGGCCTGAAGCTTTCTTT

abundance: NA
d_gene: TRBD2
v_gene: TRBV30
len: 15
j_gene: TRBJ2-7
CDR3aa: CAWSVELAGTYEQYF
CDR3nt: TGTGCCTGGAGTGTAGAACTAGCGGGTACCTACGAGCAGTACTTC

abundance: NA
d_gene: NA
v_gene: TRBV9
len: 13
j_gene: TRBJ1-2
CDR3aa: CASSVAQGNGYTF
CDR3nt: TGTGCCAGCAGCGTCGCTCAGGGAAATGGCTACACCTTC

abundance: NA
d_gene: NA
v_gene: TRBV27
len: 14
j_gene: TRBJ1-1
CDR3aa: CASVQQVPSLKAFF
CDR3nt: TGTGCCAGCGTCCAGCAGGTCCCATCCTTGAAAGCTTTCTTT

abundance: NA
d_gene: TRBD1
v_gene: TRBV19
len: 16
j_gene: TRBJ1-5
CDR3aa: CASSTRDRESGKPQHF
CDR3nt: TGTGCCAGTAGTACCCGGGACAGGGAGTCTGGCAAGCCCCAGCATTTT